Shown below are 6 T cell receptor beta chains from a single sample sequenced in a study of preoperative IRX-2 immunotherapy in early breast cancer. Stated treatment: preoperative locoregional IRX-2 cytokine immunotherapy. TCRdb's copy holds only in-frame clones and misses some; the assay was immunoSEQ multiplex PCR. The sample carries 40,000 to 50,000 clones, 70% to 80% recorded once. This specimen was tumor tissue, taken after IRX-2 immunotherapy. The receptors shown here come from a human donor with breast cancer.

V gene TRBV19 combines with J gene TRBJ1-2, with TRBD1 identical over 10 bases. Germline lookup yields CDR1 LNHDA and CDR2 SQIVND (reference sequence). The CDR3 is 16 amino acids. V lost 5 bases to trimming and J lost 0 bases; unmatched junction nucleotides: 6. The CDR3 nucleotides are TGTGCCAGTAGTCCGGGACAGGGGAGGACTAACTATGGCTACACCTTC. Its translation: CASSPGQGRTNYGYTF.

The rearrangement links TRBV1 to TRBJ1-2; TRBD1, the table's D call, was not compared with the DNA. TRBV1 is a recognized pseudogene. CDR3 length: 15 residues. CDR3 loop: CASSQDSQGPYGYTF. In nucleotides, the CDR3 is TGCGCCAGCAGCCAAGATTCACAGGGTCCGTATGGCTACACCTTC.

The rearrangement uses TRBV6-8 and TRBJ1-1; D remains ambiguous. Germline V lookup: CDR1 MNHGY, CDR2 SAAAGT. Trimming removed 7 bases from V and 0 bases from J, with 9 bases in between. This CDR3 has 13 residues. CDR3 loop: CASTSRVNTEAFF. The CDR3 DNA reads TGTGCCAGCACCTCCCGGGTGAACACTGAAGCTTTCTTT.

CDR3 loop: CASSSNTASKNIQYF. Written as DNA, the CDR3 is TGTGCCAGCAGCTCAAACACAGCCTCCAAAAACATTCAGTACTTC. The chain employs TRBV11-3 and TRBJ2-4; D is ambiguous. The germline V and J ends were trimmed by 4 bases and 2 bases, with 12 bases remaining between them. The germline V gene has CDR1 SGHNT and CDR2 YENEEA. This CDR3 is built from 15 residues. Drawing the rest from reference TRBV11-3 and TRBJ2-4, the complete variable domain is EAGVVQSPRYKIIEKKQPVAFWCNPISGHNTLYWYLQNLGQGPELLIRYENEEAVDDSQLPKDRFSAERLKGVDSTLKIQPAELGDSAVYLCASSSNTASKNIQYFGAGTRLSVL.

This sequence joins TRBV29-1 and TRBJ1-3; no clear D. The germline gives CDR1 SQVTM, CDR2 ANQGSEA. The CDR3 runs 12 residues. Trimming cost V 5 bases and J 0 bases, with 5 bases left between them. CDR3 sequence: CSVWGSGNTIYF. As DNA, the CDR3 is TGCAGCGTTTGGGGCTCTGGAAACACCATATATTTT.

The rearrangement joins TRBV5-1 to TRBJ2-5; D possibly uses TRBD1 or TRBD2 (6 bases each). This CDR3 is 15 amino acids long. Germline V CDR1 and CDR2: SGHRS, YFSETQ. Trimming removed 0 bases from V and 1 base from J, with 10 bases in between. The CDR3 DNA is TGCGCCAGCAGCTTGGTCGGAGGGGGCCAAGAGACCCAGTACTTC. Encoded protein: CASSLVGGGQETQYF.